These 25 T cell receptor beta chains share one sample of origin, sequenced in a study of T cell repertoires in cytomegalovirus infection (dated by TCRdb to 2018 to 2020). The label giving this sample's treatment or condition can be read as: in vitro stimulation with specific CMV peptide epitopes to enrich CMV-specific T cells. No cognate antigen is known for these TCRs. The data were produced on an Illumina HiSeq 1500. The public reads were quality trimmed at Q25 with fastp and then assembled into clones with MiXCR by TCRdb, keeping productive beta chains. Each record represents a unique CDR3 protein, reported with the most common genes and DNA among its rows. The sample table lists around 770,000 distinct CDR3 sequences, roughly 28% of them with a count of one. The ten largest account for 10% to 15% of the sample. The specimen was cultured CD8+ T cells from PBMCs, collected from culture after CMV antigen stimulation. Receptors were obtained from a human donor in good health (CMV status not recorded). Some clones in this sample may be carry-over from other donors' samples.

This clonotype was seen more than once but under ten times. The chain carries TRBV4-3 and TRBJ2-1; 10 nucleotides match TRBD2. Looked up from germline, CDR1 is LGHNA and CDR2 is YSLEER. CDR3 length: 17 residues. J gave up 4 bases and V 3 bases, and 9 bases lay outside the gene matches. The CDR3, as DNA: TGCGCCAGCAGCCAGTCATCCCGGGGACTAGCGTACAATGAGCAGTTCTTC. Translated: CASSQSSRGLAYNEQFF.

The sample holds a few counts of this clonotype. The rearrangement uses TRBV10-3 and TRBJ1-1, with D unresolved. This CDR3 contains 15 residues. V lost 0 bases, J lost 0 bases, and 8 bases lay in between. Per the germline V gene, CDR1 is ENHRY and CDR2 is SYGVKD. CDR3 in DNA: TGTGCCATCAGTGAGTCTTCACGGGTGAACACTGAAGCTTTCTTT. It translates to CAISESSRVNTEAFF.

This clonotype was detected once. The genes are TRBV6-6 and TRBJ2-7; 7 positions match TRBD1. The germline gives CDR1 MNHNY, CDR2 SVGAGI (reference sequence). Trimming removed 8 bases from V and 5 bases from J; junction bases left unmatched: 3. This CDR3 has 11 amino acids. CDR3 residues: CASPRGNEQYF. The CDR3 DNA is TGTGCCAGCCCCAGGGGGAACGAGCAGTACTTC.

V gene TRBV7-6 combines with J gene TRBJ2-1; a weak D match, TRBD1 (7 bases). Germline V gene lookup returns CDR1 SGHVS and CDR2 FNYEAQ. The CDR3 consists of 14 residues. V gave up 5 bases and J gave up 6 bases, with 14 bases separating them. Here the CDR3 DNA reads TGTGCCAGCAGCCCCGTTCAGGGGGGCAATGAGCAGTTCTTC. Translating gives CASSPVQGGNEQFF.

The V and J genes are TRBV6-6 and TRBJ2-7, with 7 positions matching TRBD1. Trimming at V came to 5 bases and at J to 2 bases, leaving 6 bases not matched to a gene. Germline V gives CDR1 MNHNY, CDR2 SVGAGI (reference sequence). This CDR3 has 14 residues. The CDR3 protein is CASSPDRAPYEQYV. The CDR3 DNA reads as TGTGCCAGCAGTCCTGACAGGGCCCCCTACGAGCAGTACGTC.

The V call is TRBV11-1, the J call TRBJ1-1, with D perhaps TRBD1 (6 bases). The CDR3 is 14 residues long. Germline lookup yields CDR1 SGHAT and CDR2 FQDESV (reference sequence). The V end was cut by 5 bases, the J end by 5 bases, with 15 bases between. The CDR3 nucleotides read TGTGCCAGCAGCCCCGTGCCAGGGGTAACTGAAGCTTTCTTT. Translating gives CASSPVPGVTEAFF.

The rearrangement joins TRBV10-3 to TRBJ2-1, with TRBD2 matching over 12 bases. The CDR3 has 16 amino acids. From germline, CDR1 is ENHRY and CDR2 SYGVKD. J lost 7 bases, V lost 3 bases, and 7 bases had no gene match. The chain's CDR3 is CAISELLAGGLNEQFF. CDR3 in DNA: TGTGCCATCAGTGAACTCCTAGCGGGGGGGCTTAATGAGCAGTTCTTC.

The V gene is TRBV7-6, the J gene TRBJ2-7; 9 bases map to TRBD1. The CDR3 loop spans 16 amino acids. V shed 3 bases, J shed 0 bases, and the junction held 6 bases outside the gene matches. CDR1 is SGHVS, CDR2 FNYEAQ, per germline. CDR3 bases: TGTGCCAGCAGCTTTGGACAGGGGCTCAGCTCCTACGAGCAGTACTTC. This codes for CASSFGQGLSSYEQYF.

The table lists this clonotype with many counts. This rearrangement joins TRBV4-1 to TRBJ1-1; TRBD1 matches 7 bases. With V trimmed by 6 bases and J by 1 base, 8 bases remained unmatched. CDR3 length: 15 residues. Germline CDR1 is MGHRA and CDR2 is YSYEKL. Here the CDR3 DNA reads TGCGCCAGCAGACGGGAAGACAGGGCGAACACTGAAGCTTTCTTT. This codes for CASRREDRANTEAFF.

A few counts support this clonotype. V is TRBV4-3 and J is TRBJ1-2; possibly TRBD1 for D (5 bases). CDR3 length: 15 residues. Germline CDR1 is LGHNA and CDR2 is YSLEER. Trimming stripped 0 bases from V and 4 bases from J, with 12 bases between. In DNA form, the CDR3 reads TGCGCCAGCAGCCAAGATGGGGGGGGAGGCTATGGCTACACCTTC. Residues: CASSQDGGGGYGYTF.

The CDR3 DNA reads as TGTGCCAGCGGATTCAGGGTTTACGAGCAGTACTTC. Translating gives CASGFRVYEQYF. This sequence joins TRBV11-2 and TRBJ2-7; a weak D match, TRBD1 (5 bases). This CDR3 is 12 amino acids long. Trimming took off 8 bases at V and 4 bases at J, with 12 bases between the two ends. Germline CDR1 reads SGHAT; CDR2 reads FQNNGV.

This clonotype was seen more than once but under ten times. The J gene is TRBJ1-1, the V gene TRBV19, with D unclear. V lost 8 bases to trimming and J lost 4 bases, with 17 bases between them. The CDR3 is 14 residues long. Germline V gene lookup returns CDR1 LNHDA and CDR2 SQIVND (reference sequence). This CDR3 is CASPTSPGSTEAFF. The CDR3 bases are TGTGCCAGTCCTACCTCCCCGGGCAGCACTGAAGCTTTCTTT.

This clonotype showed up just a few times. The chain recombines TRBV10-3 with TRBJ1-3; D is perhaps TRBD1 (5 bases). Trimming removed 11 bases from V and 0 bases from J, with 20 bases in between. The CDR3 has 16 residues. Germline-derived CDR1 and CDR2 are ENHRY and SYGVKD. This CDR3 reads CASSEQVPDSGNTIYF. CDR3 bases: TGTGCCTCCTCAGAACAGGTTCCAGACTCTGGAAACACCATATATTTT.

The chain has TRBV27 and TRBJ1-6; 8 nucleotides line up with TRBD1. Trimming cost V 5 bases and J 7 bases; bases outside gene matches: 16. Germline lookup yields CDR1 MNHEY and CDR2 SMNVEV (reference sequence). The CDR3 spans 18 residues. The CDR3 here is CASSPTQDREVDNSPLHF. The CDR3 DNA reads TGTGCCAGCAGTCCGACTCAGGACAGGGAGGTCGACAATTCACCCCTCCACTTT.

This clonotype was counted only a few times. One end of the junction varies from germline; a read error may be responsible. V and J are TRBV7-7 and TRBJ2-1, with 7 bases identical to TRBD1. The germline V gene encodes CDR1 SSHAT and CDR2 FNYEAQ (reference sequence). This CDR3 has 15 residues. The CDR3 coding sequence is TGTGCTAGCAGCTCTTCGGTGGAGCCAGGGGGTGAGCAGTTCTTC. Protein product: CASSSSVEPGGEQFF. The full variable domain, rest sourced from reference TRBV7-7 and TRBJ2-1, is GAGVSQSPRYKVTKRGQDVTLRCDPISSHATLYWYQQALGQGPEFLTYFNYEAQPDKSGLPSDRFSAERPEGSISTLTIQRTEQRDSAMYRCASSSSVEPGGEQFFGPGTRLTVL.

This clonotype showed up just a few times. The chain links TRBV7-6 to TRBJ2-7; 8 bases align to TRBD1. The CDR3 covers 16 residues. Trimming removed 1 base from V and 3 bases from J; junction bases left unmatched: 8. Germline V CDR1 and CDR2: SGHVS, FNYEAQ. The CDR3 reads CASSLVEQGEFYEQYF. CDR3 nucleotides: TGTGCCAGCAGCTTAGTTGAACAGGGGGAATTCTACGAGCAGTACTTC.

This clonotype turned up a few times. The CDR3: CASSSEGGIDNEQFF. CDR3 coding DNA: TGTGCCAGCAGTTCGGAGGGGGGAATCGACAATGAGCAGTTCTTC. V usage is TRBV27 and J usage is TRBJ2-1; D might be TRBD1 or TRBD2, each matching 6 bases. The CDR3 has 15 amino acids. In germline, CDR1 is MNHEY, CDR2 SMNVEV (reference sequence). Deletions cut 4 bases from V and 5 bases from J, with 15 bases between.

This clonotype was observed a few times. The rearrangement joins TRBV19 to TRBJ2-3; D is perhaps TRBD2 (6 bases). The V gene lost 3 bases and the J gene lost 2 bases, with 12 bases spanning the gap. The CDR3 spans 15 residues. Germline-derived CDR1 and CDR2 are LNHDA and SQIVND (reference sequence). CDR3 sequence reads: CASSMVAGYTDTQYF. Written as DNA, the CDR3 is TGTGCCAGTAGTATGGTGGCGGGGTACACAGATACGCAGTATTTT.

This clonotype came up a few times. The genes are TRBV3-1 and TRBJ1-3; D unresolved. The germline gives CDR1 LGHDT, CDR2 YNNKEL (reference sequence). CDR3 size: 16 residues. Deletions cut 4 bases from V and 4 bases from J, with 17 bases between. In nucleotides, the CDR3 is TGTGCCAGCAGCCTCTTATCGGCCGATGAAGGAAACACCATATATTTT. Translating it yields CASSLLSADEGNTIYF.

This rearrangement joins TRBV9 to TRBJ2-5, with a tentative D call TRBD2 (6 bases). The CDR3 spans 14 residues. Trimming cost V 0 bases and J 7 bases, with 13 bases left between them. CDR1 is SGDLS, CDR2 YYNGEE, per germline. The CDR3 nucleotides read TGTGCCAGCAGCGTAGCCGGAACCGGGGGGACCCAGTACTTC. This gives the protein CASSVAGTGGTQYF.

The chain employs TRBV11-2 and TRBJ2-3, with D perhaps matching TRBD1 or TRBD2 (5 bases each). In germline, CDR1 is SGHAT, CDR2 FQNNGV. The V gene lost 10 bases and the J gene lost 7 bases, with 15 bases spanning the gap. The CDR3 contains 12 residues. The CDR3 sequence is CATRDGENTQYF. As DNA, the CDR3 is TGTGCCACCCGGGACGGGGAAAATACGCAGTATTTT.

This clonotype was counted between two and nine times. The chain has TRBV4-2 and TRBJ2-1; D unclear. Trimming removed 1 base from V and 10 bases from J, with 8 bases in between. Germline loops: CDR1 LGHNA, CDR2 YNFKEQ. CDR3 length: 12 amino acids. This CDR3 is CASSQGSREQFF. CDR3 sequence (DNA): TGTGCCAGCAGCCAAGGCAGTCGGGAGCAGTTCTTC.

Concerning this clonotype itself: A junction boundary mismatches the germline segment, possibly from a read error. This sequence joins TRBV25-1 and TRBJ1-5; the D is unclear. The CDR3 length is 14 residues. Germline CDR1 reads MGHDK; CDR2 reads SYGVNS. In nucleotides, the CDR3 is TGTGTCAGCAGTGAATATGGCAGTAATCAGCCCCAGCATTTT. Its translation is CVSSEYGSNQPQHF.

The chain couples TRBV27 to TRBJ1-1; D unclear. CDR3 length: 16 residues. V shed 4 bases and J shed 4 bases, with 19 bases lying between them. Germline V gene lookup returns CDR1 MNHEY and CDR2 SMNVEV (reference sequence). CDR3 sequence reads: CASSSPIGRIPTEAFF. The CDR3 DNA follows: TGTGCCAGCAGTTCCCCGATCGGACGGATCCCCACTGAAGCTTTCTTT.

This clonotype was observed a handful of times. The chain has TRBV7-8 and TRBJ2-1, with 14 bases fitting TRBD2. Per the germline V gene, CDR1 is SGHVS and CDR2 is FQNEAQ. J was trimmed by 9 bases and V by 1 base; bases with no gene match: 14. The CDR3 covers 19 residues. The CDR3 sequence is CASSLVLRVTSGGAGEQFF. As DNA, the CDR3 is TGTGCCAGCAGCTTAGTATTAAGGGTGACTAGCGGGGGGGCAGGTGAGCAGTTCTTC.